This T cell receptor beta chain was identified during a study of memory CD4+ T cells and cytomegalovirus serostatus. Study at large: Of the healthy Belgian adults, several were CMV seropositive and about 24 seronegative.

Only in-frame clones appear in the TCRdb table, and some are missing; sequencing was by immunoSEQ multiplex PCR. Found here are 35,000 to 45,000 clones, roughly three quarters of them singletons; the top ten hold roughly 1.1%. General study findings and limits: Each of approximately 63 CMV-associated TCRbeta sequences occurred in one to five individuals.

Note on this clone: What it recognizes is unknown.

Per the germline V gene, CDR1 is LGHNA and CDR2 is YSLEER. The CDR3 runs to 15 residues. Trimming shortened V by 1 base and J by 2 bases, and 12 bases separated the two germline ends. The sort gate was single viable CD3+CD4+CD8-CD45RO+ cells for memory CD4+ T cells. The chain links TRBV4-3 to TRBJ2-7, with D possibly matching TRBD1 (6 bases). This sequence was found in an adult in good health and CMV-seronegative. The sequenced sample consisted of memory CD4+ T cells from blood. DNA for the CDR3: TGCGCCAGCAGCCAAGGGTACCAGGGGCCCTACGAGCAGTACTTC. As protein: CASSQGYQGPYEQYF.